This entry lists 25 T cell receptor beta chains sequenced from one sample in a study of post-analysis software for immune sequencing data. The study's findings and limits: Five or six TRBV segments, TRBV5-6, TRBV5-1 and TRBV20-1 among them, were found more frequent in patients than controls.

Their target antigens are unknown. Sequencing libraries made from TCR beta cDNA carried unique molecular identifiers. TCRdb called the PCR reads again in MiXCR, with one record for every CDR3 protein. Among some 890,000 distinct CDR3 sequences listed, roughly 50% were seen once. Material for sequencing was blood. Receptors were obtained from a girl between 10 and 17 years old with multiple sclerosis.

Turning to this clonotype: A much larger clone differs from this one at a single base, so this may be a read error. The rearrangement links TRBV29-1 to TRBJ2-5; 11 bases are shared with TRBD2. The trim removed 5 bases at V and 11 bases at J, leaving 19 bases unmatched. The CDR3 has 16 amino acids. The germline V gene has CDR1 SQVTM and CDR2 ANQGSEA. CDR3 DNA sequence: TGCAGCGTTAGACAGACTAGCGGGGTCTCCTACAATGAGCAGTACTTC. Encoded protein: CSVRQTSGVSYNEQYF.

The chain employs TRBV7-8 and TRBJ2-1, with 12 bases fitting TRBD2. The germline V gene has CDR1 SGHVS and CDR2 FQNEAQ. V dropped 4 bases and J dropped 9; count of bases not matched to a gene: 16. The CDR3 runs to 18 residues. CDR3 amino acids: CASSSSLAGGPMGSEQFF. The CDR3 DNA follows: TGTGCCAGCAGCTCCTCTCTAGCGGGAGGGCCGATGGGGAGTGAGCAGTTCTTC.

This rearrangement joins TRBV10-3 to TRBJ2-7, with 9 bases matching TRBD1. The CDR3 is 15 amino acids. The V gene's germline CDR1 is ENHRY and CDR2 SYGVKD. J was trimmed by 5 bases and V by 10 bases; bases with no gene match: 15. The CDR3 region is CATEKPGQGGDEQYF. CDR3 DNA sequence: TGTGCCACCGAAAAACCGGGACAGGGTGGGGACGAGCAGTACTTC.

The V and J genes are TRBV6-6 and TRBJ2-5, with TRBD1 matching over 8 bases. The assigned J gene may be wrong: the sequence end matches TRBJ2-7 better. The V gene's germline CDR1 is MNHNY and CDR2 SVGAGI (reference sequence). This CDR3 is built from 13 residues. CDR3 loop: CASRIRGRSEQYF. As DNA, the CDR3 is TGTGCCAGCAGAATCAGGGGGCGCTCCGAGCAGTACTTC.

This clonotype was found once. This chain connects TRBV5-1 to TRBJ2-1; 8 bases fit TRBD2. With 4 bases clipped from V and 10 bases from J, the junction kept 10 bases outside the gene matches. The CDR3 length is 14 residues. Germline CDR1 reads SGHRS; CDR2 reads YFSETQ. DNA for the CDR3: TGCGCCAGCAGCCCGGGACTAGGAGGACTCGAGCAGTTCTTC. Its protein is CASSPGLGGLEQFF.

This clonotype appeared a few times. V and J are TRBV9 and TRBJ2-1, with D hard to call. The CDR3 is 14 residues long. The germline gives CDR1 SGDLS, CDR2 YYNGEE. With 0 bases removed from V and 5 bases from J, the gap between germline ends came to 9 bases. The CDR3 nucleotides read TGTGCCAGCAGCGTAGAGGGCCAGAACAATGAGCAGTTCTTC. Protein sequence: CASSVEGQNNEQFF.

This chain links TRBV6-5 with TRBJ1-1, with 7 bases fitting TRBD1. CDR1 and CDR2 from the germline V gene are MNHEY and SVGAGI. The CDR3 totals 16 residues. Germline trimming cut 0 bases from V and 0 bases from J; bases unmatched to any gene: 4. This CDR3 is CASSYSATGLNTEAFF. DNA for the CDR3: TGTGCCAGCAGTTACTCCGCGACAGGGCTGAACACTGAAGCTTTCTTT.

The chain combines TRBV12-3 or TRBV12-4 with TRBJ2-5; D is ambiguous. V was pared by 2 bases and J by 11 bases, with 12 bases between. This CDR3 has 12 residues. CDR3 bases: TGTGCCAGCAGTTTAACTCAGACCGTGCAGTACTTC. Its translation is CASSLTQTVQYF.

With respect to this clonotype: One junction end does not reproduce the germline sequence, and a read error may be involved. The rearrangement joins TRBV9 to TRBJ1-2; a weak D match, TRBD1 (5 bases). CDR1 is SGDLS, CDR2 YYNGEE, per germline. The CDR3 totals 14 residues. The DNA of the CDR3 is TGTGTCAGCAGCGTTGACAGTCGTCACTATGGCTACACCTTC. This codes for CVSSVDSRHYGYTF.

This clonotype was recorded once. The rearrangement joins TRBV4-2 to TRBJ1-2; D may be TRBD1 (5 bases). This CDR3 has 16 residues. Germline V CDR1 and CDR2: LGHNA, YNFKEQ. V lost 0 bases and J 2 bases, leaving 13 bases between the germline ends. CDR3 coding DNA: TGTGCCAGCAGCCAAGATAGTCGGGGGAGGAACTATGGCTACACCTTC. This encodes CASSQDSRGRNYGYTF.

The rearrangement joins TRBV20-1 to TRBJ2-1, with D perhaps TRBD2 (7 bases). Looked up from germline, CDR1 is DFQATT and CDR2 is SNEGSKA (reference sequence). The CDR3 runs to 15 residues. The V end was cut by 6 bases, the J end by 0 bases, with 15 bases between. The CDR3: CSAPRGGVSYNEQFF. CDR3 nucleotides: TGCAGTGCCCCGAGGGGGGGGGTCTCCTACAATGAGCAGTTCTTC.

The chain uses TRBV27 and TRBJ2-3; TRBD2 matches 14 bases. V lost 4 bases to trimming and J lost 9 bases; unmatched junction nucleotides: 6. The length of the CDR3 is 15 residues. Germline V gives CDR1 MNHEY, CDR2 SMNVEV (reference sequence). CDR3 nucleotide sequence: TGTGCCAGCAGTTGGGGGACTAGCGGGGGCGGGACGCAGTATTTT. Protein sequence: CASSWGTSGGGTQYF.

The chain has TRBV20-1 and TRBJ2-3; 10 bases map to TRBD2. CDR3 length: 16 amino acids. From germline, CDR1 is DFQATT and CDR2 SNEGSKA (reference sequence). V lost 5 bases, J lost 1 base, and 9 bases stayed unmatched. The CDR3 DNA follows: TGCAGTGCTGCGGTCGGAGCGGGGGGGCGCACAGATACGCAGTATTTT. This sequence encodes CSAAVGAGGRTDTQYF.

The table lists this clonotype with a few counts. The CDR3 DNA reads TGTGCCAGCAGTTCCCGGGACCTCTACGAGCAGTACTTC. Protein sequence: CASSSRDLYEQYF. This sequence joins TRBV6-6 and TRBJ2-5, with D possibly called TRBD1 or TRBD2 (5 bases each). Matching the DNA end better, TRBJ2-7 makes the J call doubtful. The germline CDR1 and CDR2 sequences are MNHNY and SVGAGI (reference sequence). The CDR3 has 13 residues.

This clonotype was detected only a few times. The rearrangement uses TRBV7-6 and TRBJ2-6; D gene unclear. This CDR3 comprises 15 residues. With 7 bases removed from V and 1 base from J, the gap between germline ends came to 11 bases. The germline V gene has CDR1 SGHVS and CDR2 FNYEAQ. In DNA form, the CDR3 reads TGTGCCAGCAACCCAACAGTTTCTGGGGCCAACGTCCTGACTTTC. Translating gives CASNPTVSGANVLTF. The full variable domain, completed using reference TRBV7-6 and TRBJ2-6, is GAGVSQSPRYKVTKRGQDVALRCDPISGHVSLYWYRQALGQGPEFLTYFNYEAQQDKSGLPNDRFSAERPEGSISTLTIQRTEQRDSAMYRCASNPTVSGANVLTFGAGSRLTVL.

DNA of the CDR3: TGCAGTGCTCCCCGGACTAGCGGGGGCCCCTCCTACGAGCAGTACTTC. It is translated as CSAPRTSGGPSYEQYF. The chain combines TRBV20-1 with TRBJ2-7; TRBD2 matches at 13 bases. The CDR3 extends over 16 amino acids. Trimming took 5 bases from V and 0 from J; bases not matched to a gene: 7. From germline, CDR1 is DFQATT and CDR2 SNEGSKA (reference sequence).

The chain joins TRBV20-1 to TRBJ1-2; 10 bases map to TRBD1. The CDR3 runs 14 residues. Germline lookup yields CDR1 DFQATT and CDR2 SNEGSKA (reference sequence). V shed 2 bases and J 7 bases; nucleotides not matched to a gene: 7. The chain's CDR3 is CSARNGQGDVGYTF. In nucleotides, the CDR3 is TGCAGTGCTAGAAACGGACAGGGGGACGTTGGCTACACCTTC.

The chain combines TRBV29-1 with TRBJ2-1, with D possibly matching TRBD1 (5 bases). This CDR3 has 12 residues. V was shortened by 5 bases and J by 4 bases, with 9 bases between the two germline ends. The V gene's germline CDR1 is SQVTM and CDR2 ANQGSEA. CDR3 coding DNA: TGCAGCGTTACGACAGATTACAATGAGCAGTTCTTC. Its translation: CSVTTDYNEQFF.

There are a few counts of this clonotype. DNA of the CDR3: TGCAGCGTTGTGTTCCCACCACACACTGAAGCTTTCTTT. It codes for CSVVFPPHTEAFF. The chain combines TRBV29-1 with TRBJ1-1; D gene uncertain. Trimming took 4 bases from V and 3 from J, leaving 12 bases between them. The CDR3 sequence is 13 residues long. Germline values: CDR1 SQVTM, CDR2 ANQGSEA. Based on the CDR3 plus reference TRBV29-1 and TRBJ1-1, the full variable domain is SAVISQKPSRDICQRGTSLTIQCQVDSQVTMMFWYRQQPGQSLTLIATANQGSEATYESGFVIDKFPISRPNLTFSTLTVSNMSPEDSSIYLCSVVFPPHTEAFFGQGTRLTVV.

This clonotype was picked up a small number of times. The chain carries TRBV29-1 and TRBJ2-1; no definite D call. V was clipped by 2 bases and J by 8 bases, with 1 base between them. This CDR3 comprises 9 residues. CDR1 and CDR2 from the germline V gene are SQVTM and ANQGSEA. For the CDR3, the DNA is TGCAGCGTTGAATATGAGCAGTTCTTC. As protein: CSVEYEQFF.

The rearrangement links TRBV12-3 or TRBV12-4 to TRBJ2-5, with D possibly TRBD1 on 6 matching bases. This CDR3 has 16 residues. The germline V and J ends were trimmed by 5 bases and 4 bases, with 20 bases remaining between them. CDR3 region: CASSTGTPKEGETQYF. The CDR3 coding sequence is TGTGCCAGCAGTACTGGGACACCCAAAGAGGGAGAGACCCAGTACTTC.

V usage is TRBV9 and J usage is TRBJ1-2; D is ambiguous. The V end lost 4 bases, the J end lost 7 bases, and 20 bases lay between the germline ends. Germline V gene sequence: CDR1 SGDLS, CDR2 YYNGEE. CDR3 size: 15 residues. The CDR3 is CASSPSRQETFGYTF. As DNA, the CDR3 is TGTGCCAGCAGCCCCAGTAGGCAGGAAACCTTTGGCTACACCTTC.

V and J are TRBV28 and TRBJ2-4, with a possible D match to TRBD1 (5 bases). The J call is doubtful: the DNA matches TRBJ2-7 better. This CDR3 spans 16 amino acids. The germline V gene encodes CDR1 MDHEN and CDR2 SYDVKM. CDR3 in DNA: TGTGCCAGCAGTTTAATGGCAGGGAACGCTCAATCCGAGCAGTACTTC. It translates to CASSLMAGNAQSEQYF.

The chain employs TRBV5-1 and TRBJ2-7, with TRBD2 matching over 7 bases. Germline CDR1 SGHRS, CDR2 YFSETQ. The CDR3 totals 15 residues. V was clipped by 4 bases and J by 5 bases; unmatched bases: 12. CDR3 nucleotide sequence: TGCGCCAGCAGCGGGGGGGACCATCGGGGTCACGAGCAGTACTTC. Encoded protein: CASSGGDHRGHEQYF.

This clonotype was counted only a few times. The genes are TRBV6-5 and TRBJ2-3; D may be TRBD2 (6 bases). Trimming took off 7 bases at V and 5 bases at J, with 13 bases between the two ends. The CDR3 totals 13 residues. The V gene's germline CDR1 is MNHEY and CDR2 SVGAGI. The CDR3 region is CASTGGAGDTQYF. CDR3 DNA sequence: TGTGCCAGCACAGGCGGGGCGGGAGATACGCAGTATTTT.